Sequencing of this T cell receptor beta chain was carried out in a study of blood T cell repertoires in COVID-19. As for the study in general: Italy, Spain and the United States were the sources of the convalescent and acute COVID-19 samples. T cells, B-cell-depleted T cells, or PBMCs provided the cDNA or gDNA that served as material.

This clone was seen only once. Looked up from germline, CDR1 is LNHDA and CDR2 is SQIVND (reference sequence). After removal of 1 base from V and 0 bases from J, the junction contained 4 bases not matched to a gene. The CDR3 is 18 amino acids. Seattle patients were enrolled during active infection and followed longitudinally. In the original processing: Nucleated cell number was recorded as an estimate derived from reference gene primer amplification. TCRdb's table, derived via immunoSEQ multiplex PCR, lists solely in-frame clones and lacks some. Clonal size and the V and J genes are those of that table, whereas D and trimming came from the DNA. Of over 200,000 clones in the sample, 80% to 90% were seen once.

Sequencing used peripheral blood. The genes are TRBV19 and TRBJ2-1; 12 bases agree with TRBD2. This sequence originates from a man aged 25 to 40 with COVID-19, enrolled during active disease. The CDR3 nucleotides are TGTGCCAGTAGTATAGGACTAGCGGGAGCGCACTCCTACAATGAGCAGTTCTTC. Protein sequence: CASSIGLAGAHSYNEQFF.